This TCR beta chain emerged from a study of blood T cell repertoires in COVID-19. For the study at large: Sites across the United States, Italy and Spain contributed samples from acute and convalescent COVID-19. Sources were T cells, B-cell-depleted T cells, or PBMCs; the material itself was cDNA or gDNA.

Assay used: immunoSEQ multiplex PCR; TCRdb lists only in-frame clones, some missing. This table has 300,000 to 400,000 clones, 90% appearing once. The CDR3 covers 16 residues. Germline V gene lookup returns CDR1 LNHNV and CDR2 YYDKDF (reference sequence). V was clipped by 4 bases and J by 5 bases; unmatched bases: 11. Patients in Seattle were enrolled during active infection, then followed longitudinally. The gene calls are TRBV15 and TRBJ1-1; TRBD1 matches at 9 bases. Specimen: peripheral blood. The clonotype was recovered from a woman aged 25 to 39 with COVID-19, enrolled during active disease. DNA for the CDR3: TGTGCCACCAGCACATATAAGACAGGGGGAAGGACTGAAGCTTTCTTT. It is translated as CATSTYKTGGRTEAFF.